This TCR beta chain was observed in a study of Graves' ophthalmopathy and Graves' hyperthyroidism. Researchers took RNA transcripts and amplified TCR beta CDR3 regions from them. The library came from an HTBI-primed first-round RT-PCR and a second-round multiplex PCR. One entry per CDR3 protein, called by TCRdb with MiXCR from the multiplex PCR reads. The data hold hundreds of thousands of distinct CDR3 sequences, with about 24% observed a single time. Patients with other autoimmune diseases, uncontrolled infections, pregnancy or lactation were excluded. CDR1 is SGHRS, CDR2 YFSETQ, per germline. The V end lost 1 base, the J end lost 1 base, and 8 bases lay between the germline ends. This CDR3 spans 15 amino acids. Regarding the study as a whole: Among thyroid clonotypes expanded above 0.001 frequency, most also appeared in blood.

This clonotype has more than one count but fewer than ten. Its antigen remains unidentified. This clonotype was sampled from a woman between 18 and 30 years old with stable Graves' hyperthyroidism. Some clones in this sample may be carry-over from other donors' samples. Sequencing was done on a sample of peripheral blood. The chain employs TRBV5-1 and TRBJ2-2, with D tentatively TRBD1 or TRBD2 (5 bases each). The CDR3 reads CASSLYGGNTGELFF. The CDR3 nucleotides are TGCGCCAGCAGCTTGTATGGGGGGAACACCGGGGAGCTGTTTTTT.